This TCR beta chain was recovered during a study of T cell repertoires in cytomegalovirus infection. The study, taken as a whole, reports: Dominant in the ex vivo response were TCR beta clonotypes restricted by HLA-C and specific for CMV.

Comments on this clonotype: Its antigen is unknown.

Each CDR3 protein gets one entry after TCRdb re-called the reads with MiXCR. This sample has about 500,000 distinct CDR3 sequences, with 33% found just once. Trimming pared 6 bases from V and 2 bases from J, leaving 7 bases between. The germline V gene encodes CDR1 SNHLY and CDR2 FYNNEI. The CDR3 spans 12 residues. The rearrangement joins TRBV2 to TRBJ1-2; D not certain. The TCR originated in a human donor in good health (CMV status not recorded). Some clones in this sample may be carry-over from other donors' samples. The starting material was cultured PBMCs, obtained from culture after CMV antigen stimulation. CDR3 bases: TGTGCCAGCAGGTACACAAACTATGGCTACACCTTC. Protein product: CASRYTNYGYTF.